This T cell receptor beta chain appears in the sequencing data of a study of technical replicates of blood from several donors. Produced via immunoSEQ multiplex PCR; TCRdb's table is partial and in-frame only. Of some 64,000 clones in the sample, more than 95% were seen once. This clone was detected once. This CDR3 has 16 residues. Trimming left V 0 bases short and J 4 bases short, with 16 bases between. Germline CDR1 reads MGHRA; CDR2 reads YSYEKL. Sequencing was done on a sample of T cells isolated from PBMCs. V is TRBV4-1 and J is TRBJ2-7, with D possibly being TRBD2 (5 bases). The receptor was derived from a human donor in good health. CDR3: CASSQDPWTSAYEQYF. In nucleotides, the CDR3 is TGCGCCAGCAGCCAAGACCCTTGGACTTCAGCTTACGAGCAGTACTTC.